The 22 T cell receptor beta chains given below trace back to one sample, sequenced in a study of blood T cells in healthy people across ages. It was with a sample-barcoded 5' primer and a J-beta primer mix that a second PCR of about 6 to 12 cycles was run. TCRdb recomputed calls from the 5' RACE reads with MiXCR, one row per CDR3 protein. The repertoire has approximately 800,000 distinct CDR3 sequences, under 80% of them found once; the top ten carry about a quarter. Sequencing input: blood. These receptors came from a man aged 25 to 40 in good health.

This clonotype occurred once. The rearrangement links TRBV29-1 to TRBJ2-7; D is tentatively TRBD1 or TRBD2 (5 bases each). Near its end, the DNA agrees better with TRBJ2-5, so the J call may be wrong. The length of the CDR3 is 13 residues. CDR1 and CDR2 from the germline V gene are SQVTM and ANQGSEA. This chain's CDR3 is CSVDWGWDETQYF. The CDR3 bases are TGCAGCGTTGACTGGGGGTGGGATGAGACCCAGTACTTC.

This clonotype was picked up a small number of times. The rearrangement uses TRBV20-1 and TRBJ2-3; 10 bases fit TRBD1. The CDR3 runs to 13 residues. V shed 3 bases, J shed 6 bases, and the junction held 3 bases outside the gene matches. Per the germline V gene, CDR1 is DFQATT and CDR2 is SNEGSKA (reference sequence). CDR3 region: CSASEDRGDTQYF. The CDR3 DNA reads as TGCAGTGCTAGTGAGGACAGGGGGGATACGCAGTATTTT.

This chain connects TRBV7-2 to TRBJ2-1, with D perhaps TRBD1 (5 bases). Germline V gene sequence: CDR1 SGHTA, CDR2 FQGNSA. This CDR3 has 15 amino acids. The ends were cut back, 5 bases at V and 0 bases at J, with 11 bases in the middle. CDR3: CASSRQTSSYNEQFF. The DNA for the CDR3 is TGTGCCAGCAGCCGACAGACGAGCTCCTACAATGAGCAGTTCTTC.

The chain employs TRBV20-1 and TRBJ1-1; the D gene is possibly TRBD1 (6 bases). The CDR3 is made up of 10 amino acids. Germline V gene sequence: CDR1 DFQATT, CDR2 SNEGSKA (reference sequence). The V gene lost 8 bases and the J gene lost 11 bases, with 15 bases spanning the gap. In DNA form, the CDR3 reads TGCAGTCAACCAGGGGCAGGGGCTTTCTTT. Protein: CSQPGAGAFF.

The CDR3 loop reads CASSFWPGTRRNKNIQYF. The CDR3 nucleotides read TGTGCCAGCAGCTTTTGGCCAGGGACTCGACGTAACAAAAACATTCAGTACTTC. The chain joins TRBV7-2 to TRBJ2-4, with a weak D call TRBD2 (6 bases). With 3 bases removed from V and 3 bases from J, the gap between germline ends came to 21 bases. The germline CDR1 and CDR2 sequences are SGHTA and FQGNSA. This CDR3 contains 18 residues.

This clonotype was found a few times. The chain couples TRBV4-2 to TRBJ2-5; TRBD2 aligns across 12 bases. Trimming removed 1 base from V and 11 bases from J; junction bases left unmatched: 5. Germline assignment: CDR1 LGHNA and CDR2 YNFKEQ. The CDR3 is 14 amino acids. CDR3 coding DNA: TGTGCCAGCAGCCAAGGACTAGCGGGGGACCGACAGTACTTC. This codes for CASSQGLAGDRQYF.

In its sample, this clonotype was seen a few times. The chain is built from TRBV10-3 and TRBJ1-5, with a possible D match to TRBD1 (5 bases). This CDR3 contains 16 residues. The germline V and J ends were trimmed by 6 bases and 3 bases, with 18 bases remaining between them. Germline loops: CDR1 ENHRY, CDR2 SYGVKD. CDR3: CAIRGVGPGPNQPQHF. DNA of the CDR3: TGTGCCATCAGGGGGGTGGGACCGGGACCCAATCAGCCCCAGCATTTT.

J is TRBJ2-3 and V is TRBV21-1; TRBD1, as called in the table, went unchecked against the DNA. TRBV21-1 has pseudogene status. This CDR3 comprises 15 residues. As DNA, the CDR3 is TGTGCCAGCCCCCCGGGCAGTTTGAGCACAGATACGCAGTATTTT. Protein product: CASPPGSLSTDTQYF.

In its sample, this clonotype was seen a few times. V is TRBV4-3 and J is TRBJ2-1, with 10 bases matching TRBD1. After removal of 4 bases from V and 8 bases from J, the junction contained 8 bases not matched to a gene. CDR1 is LGHNA and CDR2 is YSLEER in the germline V gene. The length of the CDR3 is 15 residues. CDR3 in amino acids: CASSLRTGGGDEQFF. CDR3 nucleotides: TGCGCCAGCAGCCTACGGACAGGGGGTGGAGATGAGCAGTTCTTC.

The genes are TRBV5-6 and TRBJ2-7, with D unclear. The V end was cut by 3 bases, the J end by 2 bases, with 15 bases between. From germline, CDR1 is SGHDT and CDR2 YYEEEE. The length of the CDR3 is 15 residues. CDR3 region: CASSSLQTETYEQYF. The CDR3 coding sequence is TGTGCCAGCAGCTCCTTACAGACGGAAACCTACGAGCAGTACTTC. Full variable domain (outside the CDR3, taken from reference TRBV5-6 and TRBJ2-7): DAGVTQSPTHLIKTRGQQVTLRCSPKSGHDTVSWYQQALGQGPQFIFQYYEEEERQRGNFPDRFSGHQFPNYSSELNVNALLLGDSALYLCASSSLQTETYEQYFGPGTRLTVT.

The chain couples TRBV9 to TRBJ2-1; D not resolved. The CDR3 contains 11 residues. Germline-derived CDR1 and CDR2 are SGDLS and YYNGEE. The V gene lost 3 bases and the J gene lost 6 bases, with 4 bases spanning the gap. This CDR3 is CASSAANEQFF. CDR3 in DNA: TGTGCCAGCAGCGCGGCCAATGAGCAGTTCTTC.

This sequence joins TRBV20-1 and TRBJ1-2; D might be TRBD1 (6 bases). Germline lookup yields CDR1 DFQATT and CDR2 SNEGSKA (reference sequence). V gave up 6 bases and J gave up 3 bases, with 20 bases separating them. This CDR3 is 15 amino acids long. CDR3 sequence: CSALRDKQYHYGYTF. The CDR3 DNA is TGCAGTGCCCTCCGGGACAAGCAATACCACTATGGCTACACCTTC.

V is TRBV6-5 and J is TRBJ2-4; D possibly corresponds to TRBD1 (6 bases). TRBJ2-5 matches the DNA end more closely, so the J call is doubtful. Per the germline V gene, CDR1 is MNHEY and CDR2 is SVGAGI. The CDR3 totals 14 residues. CDR3 nucleotides: TGTGCCAGCAGTTATGGGGACATTGGGGAGACCCAGTACTTC. It translates to CASSYGDIGETQYF.

This chain connects TRBV20-1 to TRBJ2-3, with TRBD2 matching over 16 bases. CDR1 and CDR2 from the germline V gene are DFQATT and SNEGSKA (reference sequence). After removal of 6 bases from V and 4 bases from J, the junction contained 10 bases not matched to a gene. The CDR3 is 17 residues long. Here the CDR3 DNA reads TGCAGTGCCACACCGGGACTAGCGGGGGGGCTCGCAGATACGCAGTATTTT. Protein: CSATPGLAGGLADTQYF.

This clonotype was detected many times. The J gene is TRBJ2-7, the V gene TRBV5-1; possibly TRBD2 for D (5 bases). The germline V gene encodes CDR1 SGHRS and CDR2 YFSETQ. The CDR3 contains 13 residues. The germline V and J ends were trimmed by 4 bases and 4 bases, with 12 bases remaining between them. CDR3 DNA sequence: TGCGCCAGCAGCCTCCGGACGGGGTACGAGCAGTACTTC. It codes for CASSLRTGYEQYF.

This chain connects TRBV7-2 to TRBJ2-5, with 10 nucleotides matching TRBD1. The CDR3 contains 14 residues. Trimming cost V 3 bases and J 4 bases; bases outside gene matches: 2. Germline loops: CDR1 SGHTA, CDR2 FQGNSA. The CDR3 region has the DNA TGTGCCAGCAGCTTCGACAGGGGGCCAGAGACCCAGTACTTC. Amino acids: CASSFDRGPETQYF. Drawing the rest from reference TRBV7-2 and TRBJ2-5, the complete variable domain is GAGVSQSPSNKVTEKGKDVELRCDPISGHTALYWYRQSLGQGLEFLIYFQGNSAPDKSGLPSDRFSAERTGGSVSTLTIQRTQQEDSAVYLCASSFDRGPETQYFGPGTRLLVL.

The rearrangement links TRBV7-9 to TRBJ2-1, with no clear D. Germline V CDR1 and CDR2: SEHNR, FQNEAQ (reference sequence). Deletions cut 4 bases from V and 8 bases from J, with 6 bases between. The CDR3 length is 11 residues. This chain's CDR3 is CASSSSHEQFF. CDR3 in DNA: TGTGCCAGCAGCTCCAGTCATGAGCAGTTCTTC.

This clonotype was counted only a few times. The chain links TRBV24-1 to TRBJ2-3; D gene uncertain. Trimming removed 1 base from V and 10 bases from J, with 14 bases in between. The V gene's germline CDR1 is KGHDR and CDR2 SFDVKD. This CDR3 region has 14 residues. The CDR3 sequence is CATSDFEVSLAQYF. The CDR3 DNA follows: TGTGCCACCAGTGATTTCGAGGTGTCTCTCGCGCAGTATTTT.

J is TRBJ1-2 and V is TRBV6-5, with 8 bases lining up with TRBD1. CDR3 length: 14 amino acids. Germline V CDR1 and CDR2: MNHEY, SVGAGI. V dropped 6 bases and J dropped 8; count of bases not matched to a gene: 11. Written as DNA, the CDR3 is TGTGCCAGCAGAAGCCCGACAGGGGTCGACGGCTACACCTTC. Translated: CASRSPTGVDGYTF.

The V call is TRBV10-3, the J call TRBJ2-3; 12 bases agree with TRBD2. With 10 bases clipped from V and 3 bases from J, the junction kept 8 bases outside the gene matches. The CDR3 contains 15 residues. Germline V gives CDR1 ENHRY, CDR2 SYGVKD. This CDR3 reads CATALLAGGTDTQYF. The CDR3 DNA reads as TGTGCCACCGCCCTACTAGCGGGGGGAACAGATACGCAGTATTTT.

The V call is TRBV15, the J call TRBJ1-1, with 12 nucleotides matching TRBD1. In germline, CDR1 is LNHNV, CDR2 YYDKDF (reference sequence). J gave up 8 bases and V 4 bases, and 8 bases lay outside the gene matches. The CDR3 spans 15 residues. The CDR3 DNA reads as TGTGCCACCAGCACAAGGGACAGGGGGCGCCCCGAAGCTTTCTTT. It codes for CATSTRDRGRPEAFF.

The chain is built from TRBV2 and TRBJ1-5, with D possibly being TRBD1 (6 bases). The CDR3 has 16 amino acids. The V and J ends lost 7 bases and 4 bases respectively, with 20 bases between them. Germline CDR1 SNHLY, CDR2 FYNNEI. This CDR3 is CASNTRRQGRNQPQHF. DNA for the CDR3: TGTGCCAGCAACACACGACGTCAGGGGCGAAATCAGCCCCAGCATTTT. Together with reference TRBV2 and TRBJ1-5, the CDR3 gives the full variable domain: EPEVTQTPSHQVTQMGQEVILRCVPISNHLYFYWYRQILGQKVEFLVSFYNNEISEKSEIFDDQFSVERPDGSNFTLKIRSTKLEDSAMYFCASNTRRQGRNQPQHFGDGTRLSIL.